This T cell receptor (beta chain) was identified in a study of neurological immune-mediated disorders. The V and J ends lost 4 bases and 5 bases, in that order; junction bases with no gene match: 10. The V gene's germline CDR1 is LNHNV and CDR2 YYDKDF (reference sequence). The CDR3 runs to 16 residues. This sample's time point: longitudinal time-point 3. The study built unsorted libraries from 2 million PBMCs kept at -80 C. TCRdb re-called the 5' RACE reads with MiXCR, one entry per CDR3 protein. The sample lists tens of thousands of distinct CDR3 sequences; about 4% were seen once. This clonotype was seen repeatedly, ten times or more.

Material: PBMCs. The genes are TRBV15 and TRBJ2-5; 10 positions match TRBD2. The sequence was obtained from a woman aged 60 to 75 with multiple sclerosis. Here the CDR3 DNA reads TGTGCCACCAGCACAGGCCAGCGGGGGGGCCTGGAGACCCAGTACTTC. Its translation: CATSTGQRGGLETQYF.